Listed below are T cell receptor beta chains from one sample, sequenced in a study of T cells in Graves' hyperthyroidism and ophthalmopathy. TCRdb reprocessed the multiplex PCR reads via MiXCR and lists one record per CDR3 protein. The sample holds under 400,000 distinct CDR3 sequences, about 20% seen once. The sequencing sample was made of blood. These receptors were collected from a woman between 50 and 59 years old with Graves' hyperthyroidism. CDR3s include the opening cysteine and the closing phenylalanine or tryptophan. Fields, in order: J gene, V gene, CDR3 protein.

TRBJ2-1,TRBV24-1,CATSPRTAYNEQFF
TRBJ1-5,TRBV2,CASSVGQGAFQPQHF
TRBJ2-1,TRBV29-1,CSVARLASSYNEQFF
TRBJ1-5,TRBV20-1,CSARDFLLAASNQPQHF
TRBJ2-3,TRBV6-1,CAGSEMALSTDTQYF
TRBJ1-4,TRBV11-2,CASSPAMGTGDEKLFF
TRBJ1-2,TRBV20-1,CSASTGQETYGYTF
TRBJ2-3,TRBV20-1,CSARDRVGDTQYF
TRBJ2-1,TRBV30,CAWSRDSSINNEQFF
TRBJ1-5,TRBV30,CAWTQKGTAQPQHF
TRBJ1-1,TRBV11-2,CASSLRVTEAFF
TRBJ1-2,TRBV2,CASSNYGYTF
TRBJ2-5,TRBV19,CASSLRLAGGMTQYF
TRBJ1-4,TRBV29-1,CSVDLTGGNEKLFF
TRBJ1-1,TRBV28,CASRSWTGAEAFF
TRBJ1-4,TRBV12-3/TRBV12-4,CASNDRAGEKLFF
TRBJ1-4,TRBV5-1,CAAETGTEKLFF
TRBJ1-4,TRBV27,CASSNGPRVEKLFF
TRBJ1-5,TRBV2,CASRSSSNQPQHF
TRBJ2-1,TRBV6-1,CASKSAGAYNEQFF
TRBJ1-2,TRBV7-8,CASSLDRGGYTF
TRBJ2-3,TRBV7-2,CASSLAMGAQYF
TRBJ1-6,TRBV30,CAWSAISYNSPLHF
TRBJ2-2,TRBV6-1,CASSERAGDSTGELFF